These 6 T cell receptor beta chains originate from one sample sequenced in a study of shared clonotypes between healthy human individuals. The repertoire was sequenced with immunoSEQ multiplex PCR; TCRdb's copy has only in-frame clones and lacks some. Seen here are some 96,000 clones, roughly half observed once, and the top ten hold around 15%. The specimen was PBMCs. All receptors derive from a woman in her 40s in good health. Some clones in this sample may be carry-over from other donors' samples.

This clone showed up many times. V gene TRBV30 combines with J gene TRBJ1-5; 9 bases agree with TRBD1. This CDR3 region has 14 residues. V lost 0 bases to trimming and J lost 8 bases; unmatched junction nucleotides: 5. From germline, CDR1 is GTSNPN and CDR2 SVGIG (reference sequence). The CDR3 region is CAWSVGQGRKPQHF. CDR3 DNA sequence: TGTGCCTGGAGTGTCGGACAGGGGAGGAAGCCCCAGCATTTT.

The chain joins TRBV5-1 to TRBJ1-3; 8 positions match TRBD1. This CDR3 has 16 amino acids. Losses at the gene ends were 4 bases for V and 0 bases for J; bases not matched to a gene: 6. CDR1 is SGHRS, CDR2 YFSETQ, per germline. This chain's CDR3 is CASSGGQAGSGNTIYF. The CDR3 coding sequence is TGCGCCAGCAGCGGGGGACAGGCGGGCTCTGGAAACACCATATATTTT.

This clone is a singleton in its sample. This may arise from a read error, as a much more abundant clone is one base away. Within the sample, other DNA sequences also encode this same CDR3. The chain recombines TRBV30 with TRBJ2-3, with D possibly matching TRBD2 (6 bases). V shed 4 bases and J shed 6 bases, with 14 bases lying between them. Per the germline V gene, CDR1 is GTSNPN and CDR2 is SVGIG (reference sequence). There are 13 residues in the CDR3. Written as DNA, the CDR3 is TGTGCCTGGAACGCGGGGAACACTGATACGCAGTATTTT. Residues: CAWNAGNTDTQYF. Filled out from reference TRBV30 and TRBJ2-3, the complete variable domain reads SQTIHQWPATLVQPVGSPLSLECTVEGTSNPNLYWYRQAAGRGLQLLFYSVGIGQISSEVPQNLSASRPQDRQFILSSKKLLLSDSGFYLCAWNAGNTDTQYFGPGTRLTVL.

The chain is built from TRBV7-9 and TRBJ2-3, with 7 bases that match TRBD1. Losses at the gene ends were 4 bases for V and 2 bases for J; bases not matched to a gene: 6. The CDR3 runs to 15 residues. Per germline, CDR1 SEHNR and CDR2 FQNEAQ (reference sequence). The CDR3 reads CASSSEGATTDTQYF. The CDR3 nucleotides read TGTGCCAGCAGCTCCGAGGGGGCTACCACAGATACGCAGTATTTT.

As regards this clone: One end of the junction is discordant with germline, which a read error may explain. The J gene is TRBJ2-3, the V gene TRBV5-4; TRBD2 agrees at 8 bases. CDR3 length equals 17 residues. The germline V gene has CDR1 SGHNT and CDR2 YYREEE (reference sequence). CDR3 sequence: CASSRASAGGSTDTQYF. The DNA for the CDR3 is TGCGCCAGCAGCCGGGCCTCTGCGGGAGGAAGCACAGATACGCAGTATTTT.

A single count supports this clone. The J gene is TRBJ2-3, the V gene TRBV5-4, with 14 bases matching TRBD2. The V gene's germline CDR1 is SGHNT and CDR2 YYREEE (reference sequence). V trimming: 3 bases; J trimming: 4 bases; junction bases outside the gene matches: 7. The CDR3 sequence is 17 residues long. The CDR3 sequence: CASSSAGTSGSADTQYF. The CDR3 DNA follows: TGTGCCAGCAGCTCTGCCGGGACTAGCGGGAGCGCAGATACGCAGTATTTT. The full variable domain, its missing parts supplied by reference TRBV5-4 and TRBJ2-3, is ETGVTQSPTHLIKTRGQQVTLRCSSQSGHNTVSWYQQALGQGPQFIFQYYREEENGRGNFPPRFSGLQFPNYSSELNVNALELDDSALYLCASSSAGTSGSADTQYFGPGTRLTVL.